This T cell receptor (beta chain) was recorded in a study of blood T cell repertoires in COVID-19. Background on the study: Samples of COVID-19 (acute and convalescent) were obtained from the United States, Italy and Spain. PBMCs, B-cell-depleted T cells, or T cells were the source of the cDNA or gDNA that made up the material.

Per the original data handling: The assay estimated nucleated cells by amplifying reference gene primers. TCRdb keeps only in-frame clones here, not all; method: immunoSEQ multiplex PCR. V, J and clone size are those of that table, while D and trimming were read from the DNA. This table holds fewer than 350,000 clones, over 75% found once. V trimming: 6 bases; J trimming: 5 bases; junction bases outside the gene matches: 8. Germline loops: CDR1 MNHEY, CDR2 SVGAGI. The CDR3 contains 14 residues. The genes are TRBV6-5 and TRBJ2-3; 7 bases map to TRBD1. Material: peripheral blood. The sequence was obtained from a human donor in a cohort sampled during active COVID-19. CDR3 nucleotide sequence: TGTGCCAGCAGAACAGGGGCTCCGGAAGATACGCAGTATTTT. Encoded protein: CASRTGAPEDTQYF.